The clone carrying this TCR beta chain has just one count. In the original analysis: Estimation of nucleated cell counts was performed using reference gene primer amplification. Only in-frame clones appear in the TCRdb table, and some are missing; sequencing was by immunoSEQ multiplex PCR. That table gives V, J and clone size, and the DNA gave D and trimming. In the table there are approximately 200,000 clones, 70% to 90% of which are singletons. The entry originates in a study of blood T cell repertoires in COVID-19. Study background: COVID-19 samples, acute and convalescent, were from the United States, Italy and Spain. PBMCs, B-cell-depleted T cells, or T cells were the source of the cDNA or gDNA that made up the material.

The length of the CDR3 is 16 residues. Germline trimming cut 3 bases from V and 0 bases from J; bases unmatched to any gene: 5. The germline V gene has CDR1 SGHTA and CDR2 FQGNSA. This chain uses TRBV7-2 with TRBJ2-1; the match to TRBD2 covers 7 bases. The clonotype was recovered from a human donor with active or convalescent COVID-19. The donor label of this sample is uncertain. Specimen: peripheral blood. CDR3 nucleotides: TGTGCCAGCAGCTTGGGAGGGTGGGGCTCCTACAATGAGCAGTTCTTC. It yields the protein CASSLGGWGSYNEQFF. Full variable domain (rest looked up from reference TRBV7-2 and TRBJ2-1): GAGVSQSPSNKVTEKGKDVELRCDPISGHTALYWYRQSLGQGLEFLIYFQGNSAPDKSGLPSDRFSAERTGGSVSTLTIQRTQQEDSAVYLCASSLGGWGSYNEQFFGPGTRLTVL.